This entry concerns a single T cell receptor beta chain. The antigen this receptor binds is unknown. No base-level quality is on record; no much larger clone is a single base apart. TCRbeta CDR3 regions were amplified from genomic DNA using the immunoSEQ Assay, a bias-controlled multiplex PCR. On the authors' methods: Nucleated cell counts per sample were estimated from amplification of reference gene primers within the assay. Sequence reads were collapsed and filtered to measure the absolute abundance of every unique TCRbeta CDR3 rearrangement. For each sample, productive Simpson clonality was calculated as the square root of Simpson's diversity index over productive rearrangements. This is the immuneACCESS table as TCRdb keeps it, with only in-frame sequences that have V and J called. A part of the clones is gone; compared with another copy, unresolved V genes explain less than half, and the rest is unexplained. V, J and clone size reflect that table, while D and trimming were determined from the DNA. Across this sample there are around 270,000 clones, with 80% to 90% seen only once. The top ten clones comprise roughly 4% of the sample.

The sample originates from a study of blood T cell repertoires in COVID-19 (dated by TCRdb to 2018 to 2021). Notes on the research overall: Collaborator samples came from the United States, Italy and Spain and covered acute and convalescent phases of COVID-19. The material from the prospective study consisted of cDNA or gDNA derived from T cells, B-cell-depleted T cells, or PBMCs. The dataset comprised deeply sampled blood TCRbeta repertoires from subjects exposed to, actively infected with, or recovered from COVID-19. The repertoires were released in a freely available public database intended as a resource for research on the immune response to SARS-CoV-2. Samples came from the ongoing ImmuneRACE study (first 160 participants) plus 1,254 subjects from 6 global collaborators. A de-identified subject ID, COVID-19 status, age in years and sex were almost always included in the sample metadata. Where available, HLA class I and class II types were obtained from metadata supplied by the sample provider rather than from assay-based typing. What the authors observed across the whole study: The amount of clinical and demographic metadata varied by source and participant and was provided uncurated.

V has 3 bases trimmed and J has 7 bases trimmed; junction bases matching no gene number 3. CDR1 and CDR2, looked up from the germline V gene, are SGHTA and FQGNSA. The CDR3, cysteine through phenylalanine, is 14 amino acids long. Only the CDR3 DNA stays, 42 bases, in frame from base 1. Enrolling through a virtual design, the prospective study's participants ranged in age from roughly 18 to 95 years and lived across roughly 24 United States geographic areas. In the prospective study, participants were assigned to cohorts based on the clinical history participants reported in a screening survey and a study questionnaire. ImmuneRACE Cohort 3 recovered participants were defined by two consecutive negative NP/OP PCR tests, healthcare professional clearance, or symptom resolution. In the prospective study, mobile phlebotomists collected whole blood, serum and a nasopharyngeal or oropharyngeal swab from each participant. Over a roughly 2-month period, participants in the prospective study had the option of providing additional blood draws and questionnaires. Before DNA extraction, blood samples from the prospective study were shipped at room temperature or frozen.

Input material: PBMCs or T cells enriched from blood (not recorded which). The rearrangement joined TRBV7-2 to TRBJ1-4, and 9 junction bases match TRBD1. This receptor was obtained from a woman between 25 and 40 years old who had recovered from COVID-19. DNA sequence: TGTGCCAGCAGCTTTGGGACAGGGTCTGAAAAACTGTTTTTT. The translation is CASSFGTGSEKLFF.